Below are 24 T cell receptor beta chains sequenced from a single sample in a study of blood T cell repertoires in COVID-19. Produced via immunoSEQ multiplex PCR; TCRdb's table is partial and in-frame only. Of under 150,000 clones in the sample, more than 65% are singletons; the top ten hold 2.2%. Sequences were obtained from peripheral blood. The receptors shown here come from a woman aged 70-85 years with acute or convalescent COVID-19.

The chain recombines TRBV19 with TRBJ2-3; 12 bases map to TRBD2. The ends lost 3 bases at V and 3 bases at J; junction bases unmatched: 7. The CDR3 contains 17 residues. CDR1 is LNHDA, CDR2 SQIVND, per germline (reference sequence). The CDR3 spells CASSIPTSGGLTDTQYF. The CDR3 DNA reads as TGTGCCAGTAGTATTCCGACTAGCGGGGGCTTAACAGATACGCAGTATTTT.

The V call is TRBV18, the J call TRBJ1-2; D gene uncertain. This CDR3 is built from 13 residues. CDR1 is KGHSH and CDR2 is LQKENI in the germline V gene. The V gene lost 6 bases and the J gene lost 8 bases, with 16 bases spanning the gap. The CDR3 loop reads CASSSRDAAGYTF. CDR3 coding DNA: TGTGCCAGCTCTTCCCGGGATGCGGCAGGCTACACCTTC.

The rearrangement uses TRBV28 and TRBJ2-3, with TRBD2 as a possible D gene (5 bases). Between the trimmed V and J ends, which lost 6 bases and 8 bases, there was a span of 18 bases. The CDR3 is made up of 14 amino acids. Germline assignment: CDR1 MDHEN and CDR2 SYDVKM. The CDR3 DNA is TGTGCCAGCAGACCCCTCCTTATTGCGGGTACGCAGTATTTT. Translated: CASRPLLIAGTQYF.

This clone was counted a single time. V is TRBV14 and J is TRBJ2-3; TRBD1 matches at 9 bases. This CDR3 is built from 14 residues. CDR1 SGHDN and CDR2 FVKESK come from the germline V gene. With V trimmed by 6 bases and J by 0 bases, 1 base remained unmatched. The chain's CDR3 is CASRGQGSTDTQYF. The CDR3 nucleotides read TGTGCCAGCAGAGGACAGGGGAGCACAGATACGCAGTATTTT.

The J gene is TRBJ2-5, the V gene TRBV15; tentatively, D is TRBD1 (5 bases). The CDR3 is made up of 14 amino acids. Germline CDR1 LNHNV, CDR2 YYDKDF (reference sequence). The V end was cut by 0 bases, the J end by 13 bases, with 18 bases between. CDR3 DNA: TGTGCCACCAGCAGAGATGAGGTGCAGGGATCGCTGTACTTC. Translation gives CATSRDEVQGSLYF.

This clone was picked up many times. The rearrangement uses TRBV5-8 and TRBJ1-2; 8 bases are shared with TRBD1. V trimming: 0 bases; J trimming: 4 bases; junction bases outside the gene matches: 5. The CDR3 is 15 residues long. Germline loops: CDR1 SGHTS, CDR2 YDEGEE. CDR3 nucleotide sequence: TGTGCCAGCAGCTTGGCACGGACAGGGCTCTATGGCTACACCTTC. Encoded protein: CASSLARTGLYGYTF. Using reference TRBV5-8 and TRBJ1-2 for the parts outside the CDR3, the full variable domain is EAGVTQSPTHLIKTRGQQATLRCSPISGHTSVYWYQQALGLGLQFLLWYDEGEERNRGNFPPRFSGRQFPNYSSELNVNALELEDSALYLCASSLARTGLYGYTFGSGTRLTVV.

This chain connects TRBV3-1 (or the pseudogene TRBV3-2) to TRBJ1-1, with 10 bases lining up with TRBD1. V shed 1 base and J 4 bases; nucleotides not matched to a gene: 0. This CDR3 is built from 14 residues. CDR1 is LGHDT and CDR2 is YNNKEL in the germline V gene (reference sequence). Written as DNA, the CDR3 is TGTGCCAGCAGCCAAGGACAGGGGGCCACTGAAGCTTTCTTT. It specifies CASSQGQGATEAFF.

This chain joins TRBV7-9 and TRBJ1-1; 7 bases align to TRBD1. Germline V lookup: CDR1 SEHNR, CDR2 FQNEAQ (reference sequence). Trimming at V came to 3 bases and at J to 6 bases, leaving 10 bases not matched to a gene. The CDR3 covers 15 residues. The CDR3 DNA is TGTGCCAGCAGCTTCGAACAGGGGAGAGGAGCTGAAGCTTTCTTT. Residues: CASSFEQGRGAEAFF.

This chain connects TRBV5-1 to TRBJ2-7; 13 bases agree with TRBD2. This CDR3 spans 14 amino acids. J was trimmed by 5 bases and V by 4 bases; bases with no gene match: 3. The germline CDR1 and CDR2 sequences are SGHRS and YFSETQ. The CDR3 DNA reads TGCGCCAGCAGCGCCGGGACTAGCGGGAACGAGCAGTACTTC. This encodes CASSAGTSGNEQYF.

This clone was seen a handful of times. The gene calls are TRBV18 and TRBJ1-6; a possible D gene is TRBD1 (6 bases). From germline, CDR1 is KGHSH and CDR2 LQKENI. V shed 3 bases and J shed 7 bases, with 13 bases lying between them. The CDR3 sequence is 15 residues long. In nucleotides, the CDR3 is TGTGCCAGCTCACCGTTGGGGGCGAGGAATTCACCCCTCCACTTT. Residues: CASSPLGARNSPLHF.

The genes are TRBV7-2 and TRBJ2-3; TRBD2 aligns across 15 bases. CDR3 length equals 19 residues. Germline-derived CDR1 and CDR2 are SGHTA and FQGNSA. Trimming cost V 2 bases and J 2 bases; bases outside gene matches: 8. This CDR3 reads CASSLYPRTSGGDTDTQYF. CDR3 sequence (DNA): TGTGCCAGCAGCTTATATCCCCGGACTAGCGGGGGGGACACAGATACGCAGTATTTT.

The chain joins TRBV3-1 (or the pseudogene TRBV3-2) to TRBJ2-1; 8 bases map to TRBD1. This CDR3 comprises 16 residues. Germline V gives CDR1 LGHDT, CDR2 YNNKEL (reference sequence). V lost 0 bases, J lost 7 bases, and 8 bases stayed unmatched. The CDR3 coding sequence is TGTGCCAGCAGCCAAGATAAGGGGACAGGTTGGAATGAGCAGTTCTTC. Protein sequence: CASSQDKGTGWNEQFF.

CDR3 bases: TGTGCCAGCAGCTTAGCCGTCGGCGGGGAGCTGTTTTTT. This sequence encodes CASSLAVGGELFF. The chain recombines TRBV7-2 with TRBJ2-2; D is ambiguous. Trimming removed 0 bases at V and 7 bases at J, with 6 bases between. The CDR3 runs to 13 residues. The germline gives CDR1 SGHTA, CDR2 FQGNSA.

The chain carries TRBV4-1 and TRBJ2-2, with D maybe TRBD2 (6 bases). The CDR3 is made up of 12 amino acids. The germline V and J ends were trimmed by 8 bases and 3 bases, with 7 bases remaining between them. Germline V gives CDR1 MGHRA, CDR2 YSYEKL. CDR3 loop: CASGDYTGELFF. CDR3 sequence (DNA): TGCGCCAGCGGGGACTACACCGGGGAGCTGTTTTTT.

This clone was detected a few times. The genes are TRBV5-4 and TRBJ1-1; 8 bases fit TRBD1. Germline V gene lookup returns CDR1 SGHNT and CDR2 YYREEE (reference sequence). The CDR3 has 15 residues. Germline trimming cut 2 bases from V and 5 bases from J; bases unmatched to any gene: 8. The chain's CDR3 is CASSFFTGGGTEAFF. The CDR3 bases are TGTGCCAGCAGCTTTTTTACAGGGGGAGGAACTGAAGCTTTCTTT. Combining the CDR3 with reference TRBV5-4 and TRBJ1-1 gives the whole variable domain ETGVTQSPTHLIKTRGQQVTLRCSSQSGHNTVSWYQQALGQGPQFIFQYYREEENGRGNFPPRFSGLQFPNYSSELNVNALELDDSALYLCASSFFTGGGTEAFFGQGTRLTVV.

The chain links TRBV29-1 to TRBJ1-5; D is possibly TRBD1 (5 bases). Germline CDR1 is SQVTM and CDR2 is ANQGSEA. This CDR3 spans 13 amino acids. The V gene lost 5 bases and the J gene lost 2 bases, with 10 bases spanning the gap. The CDR3: CSVRWGGNQPQHF. The CDR3 nucleotides are TGCAGCGTTCGTTGGGGGGGCAATCAGCCCCAGCATTTT. Complete variable domain (other parts from reference TRBV29-1 and TRBJ1-5): SAVISQKPSRDICQRGTSLTIQCQVDSQVTMMFWYRQQPGQSLTLIATANQGSEATYESGFVIDKFPISRPNLTFSTLTVSNMSPEDSSIYLCSVRWGGNQPQHFGDGTRLSIL.

This clone was counted between two and nine times. The chain is built from TRBV19 and TRBJ1-2, with D possibly matching TRBD1 (6 bases). The germline gives CDR1 LNHDA, CDR2 SQIVND (reference sequence). The CDR3 has 13 amino acids. The V gene lost 5 bases and the J gene lost 0 bases, with 7 bases spanning the gap. In DNA form, the CDR3 reads TGTGCCAGTAGTGGGACAACTAACTATGGCTACACCTTC. Amino acid sequence: CASSGTTNYGYTF.

The rearrangement uses TRBV6-5 and TRBJ1-5, with 9 bases fitting TRBD1. CDR1 is MNHEY and CDR2 is SVGAGI in the germline V gene. The CDR3 spans 13 residues. The V and J ends lost 9 bases and 6 bases, in that order; junction bases with no gene match: 6. In DNA, the CDR3 is TGTGCCAGTACAGGGGGCAGAGGTCAGCCCCAGCATTTT. Amino acid sequence: CASTGGRGQPQHF.

J is TRBJ1-4 and V is TRBV6-4; no reliable D call. Germline CDR1 is MRHNA and CDR2 is SNTAGT. The CDR3 totals 13 residues. Between the trimmed V and J ends, which lost 0 bases and 10 bases, there was a span of 9 bases. CDR3 bases: TGTGCCAGCAGTGACTCAGTGACTGGAAAACTGTTTTTT. Amino acids: CASSDSVTGKLFF.

The chain carries TRBV10-1 and TRBJ2-3; possibly TRBD2 for D (5 bases). Trimming stripped 2 bases from V and 2 bases from J, with 8 bases between. Per germline, CDR1 WNHNN and CDR2 SYGVQD (reference sequence). There are 14 residues in the CDR3. The DNA of the CDR3 is TGCGCCAGCAGTGAGCGGGGTTACACAGATACGCAGTATTTT. It codes for CASSERGYTDTQYF.

The genes are TRBV5-4 and TRBJ1-2; no clear D. There are 13 residues in the CDR3. Trimming stripped 4 bases from V and 5 bases from J, with 12 bases between. CDR1 and CDR2 from the germline V gene are SGHNT and YYREEE (reference sequence). The CDR3 protein is CASSLKEPYGYTF. The CDR3 nucleotides read TGTGCCAGCAGCCTGAAAGAGCCATATGGCTACACCTTC.

There are a few counts of this clone. V and J are TRBV2 and TRBJ1-3; D uncertain. V lost 8 bases to trimming and J lost 5 bases, with 19 bases between them. Germline CDR1 SNHLY, CDR2 FYNNEI. The CDR3 contains 15 residues. CDR3 amino acids: CASSEAASNRNTIYF. The DNA of the CDR3 is TGTGCCAGCTCAGAGGCAGCTAGCAACCGAAACACCATATATTTT.

The genes are TRBV12-3 or TRBV12-4 and TRBJ2-7; possibly TRBD1 for D (7 bases). With 6 bases removed from V and 9 bases from J, the gap between germline ends came to 18 bases. This CDR3 is built from 13 residues. CDR3 nucleotides: TGTGCCAGCAGCCAGACGCGGGACAGTGTGCAGTACTTC. Translation gives CASSQTRDSVQYF.

This sequence joins TRBV15 and TRBJ2-3; no clear D gene. The CDR3 length is 13 residues. Germline V CDR1 and CDR2: LNHNV, YYDKDF (reference sequence). The V gene lost 2 bases and the J gene lost 2 bases, with 5 bases spanning the gap. In DNA, the CDR3 is TGTGCCACCAGCAGAAGACTCACAGATACGCAGTATTTT. Its translation: CATSRRLTDTQYF.